The rows below give T cell receptor beta chains drawn from one sample of a study of T cells in Graves' hyperthyroidism and ophthalmopathy. MiXCR was run by TCRdb on the multiplex PCR reads, yielding one entry per CDR3 protein. The table records fewer than 450,000 distinct CDR3 sequences, about 18% of them present only once. Input material: blood. The receptors derive from a man aged 18 to 30 with Graves' ophthalmopathy. The CDR3 runs from the conserved cysteine through the conserved F or W. The D gene is left open where the match is weak. Some rows have no size entry. The others give once, few or many, or a class for an expanded clone.

>TRBJ2-2|TRBV12-5|.|.
TGTGCTAGTGGTACGGGGCAGGGGGGCACCGGGGAGCTGTTTTTT
CASGTGQGGTGELFF
>TRBJ2-1|TRBV20-1|.|few
TGCAGTGCTAAGGAGCCGGGACGCCGGACAAATGAGCAGTTCTTC
CSAKEPGRRTNEQFF
>TRBJ1-5|TRBV19|.|.
TGTGCCAGTACCCCGGGCGCAAGGGGCAATCAGCCCCAGCATTTT
CASTPGARGNQPQHF
>TRBJ2-3|TRBV5-5|.|.
TGTGCCAGCGGCTTGGCGACTGATACGCAGTATTTT
CASGLATDTQYF
>TRBJ1-2|TRBV7-9|.|.
TGTGCCAGCAGCTGGCTTACTATGTCTAACTATGGCTACACCTTC
CASSWLTMSNYGYTF
>TRBJ1-2|TRBV20-1|TRBD1|many
TGCAGTGCCCCTAACGGGGACAGGTTCTATGGCTACACCTTC
CSAPNGDRFYGYTF
>TRBJ2-3|TRBV20-1|TRBD2|many
TGCAGTGCACTTAGCGGGGGGAGCACAGATACGCAGTATTTT
CSALSGGSTDTQYF
>TRBJ2-1|TRBV20-1|TRBD2|.
TGCAGTGCACACGATATAGCGGGACGGTCCTACAATGAGCAGTTCTTC
CSAHDIAGRSYNEQFF
>TRBJ2-3|TRBV20-1|.|many
TGCAGTGCGCCCCCTTTAGTGGGAACGGCAGATACGCAGTATTTT
CSAPPLVGTADTQYF
>TRBJ2-3|TRBV12-3/TRBV12-4|TRBD2|few
TGTGCCAGCAGTTTAGGGGGCGGGGGGACCCATACGCAGTATTTT
CASSLGGGGTHTQYF
>TRBJ1-1|TRBV24-1|.|few
TGTGCCACCAGTGCGAGGGGAGGGGAGACTGAAGCTTTCTTT
CATSARGGETEAFF
>TRBJ2-1|TRBV2|TRBD2|many
TGTGCCAGCAGTGATAAAACTAGCGGGGGCGAGCAGTTCTTC
CASSDKTSGGEQFF
>TRBJ2-1|TRBV5-1|.|many
TGCGCCAGCAGCTTGCCAGGGGGGGTCAATGAGCAGTTCTTC
CASSLPGGVNEQFF
>TRBJ1-5|TRBV20-1|.|few
TGCAGTGCTAGAAAAAAAGGGGCTGCTAGCAATCAGCCCCAGCATTTT
CSARKKGAASNQPQHF
>TRBJ2-5|TRBV6-1|TRBD1|few
TGTGCCAGCGGACAAGGGGGCGAGCAGTATGGGACCCAGTACTTC
CASGQGGEQYGTQYF
>TRBJ2-7|TRBV4-2|TRBD1|.
TGTGCCAGCAGCCAACCGACAGGGGGCATCTCTTTTGAGCAGTACTTC
CASSQPTGGISFEQYF
>TRBJ2-5|TRBV13|.|many
TGTGCCAGCAGCTTAGGGTCGGGAGCTACAGAGACCCAGTACTTC
CASSLGSGATETQYF
>TRBJ1-5|TRBV10-1|.|.
TGCGCCAGCAGCAGTGAGTGGCAGGGCGGACAGCCCCAGCATTTT
CASSSEWQGGQPQHF
>TRBJ1-6|TRBV5-1|.|.
TGCGCCAGCAGATTGGACAGTTTAGCACCCCTCCACTTT
CASRLDSLAPLHF
>TRBJ2-3|TRBV7-2|TRBD1|many
TGTGCCAGCAACAGGGGGCGAGGAGATACGCAGTATTTT
CASNRGRGDTQYF
>TRBJ2-1|TRBV3-1|.|many
TGTGCCAGCAGCCAAGATAGGGGCAGAAATTCTTACAATGAGCAGTTCTTC
CASSQDRGRNSYNEQFF
>TRBJ1-4|TRBV18|.|many
TGCGCCAGCAGCCAGACAGCAACTAATGAAAAACTGTTTTTT
CASSQTATNEKLFF
>TRBJ2-7|TRBV4-1|.|.
TGCGCCAGCAGCCGCGGGACGGGCGCCTACGAGCAGTACTTC
CASSRGTGAYEQYF
>TRBJ2-1|TRBV12-3/TRBV12-4|.|.
TGTGCCAGCACCCCTGGGAGGTATTACAATGAGCAGTTCTTC
CASTPGRYYNEQFF
>TRBJ2-7|TRBV5-1|.|many
TGCGCCAGCAGCCGGGATTATCCAGCGTACGAGCAGTACTTC
CASSRDYPAYEQYF
>TRBJ2-2|TRBV7-3|TRBD2|.
TGTGCCAGCAGCGCTTCCGGGGCGGGGGAGGTCGGGGAGCTGTTTTTT
CASSASGAGEVGELFF
>TRBJ1-4|TRBV27|TRBD1|.
TGTGCCAGCAGTTCTCCGGGACAGGGGCATGAAAAACTGTTTTTT
CASSSPGQGHEKLFF
>TRBJ1-5|TRBV6-1|.|.
TGTGCCAGTAAGAGGGGAAGCAATCAGCCCCAGCATTTT
CASKRGSNQPQHF
>TRBJ2-3|TRBV19|TRBD2|few
TGTGCCAGTAGTATAGGAAGCGGGGGGGCCGCAGATACGCAGTATTTT
CASSIGSGGAADTQYF
>TRBJ1-5|TRBV3-1|.|many
TGTGCCAGCAGCCAAGAAGGCAGCAATCAGCCCCAGCATTTT
CASSQEGSNQPQHF
>TRBJ2-3|TRBV7-8|.|many
TGTGCCAGCAGCGGGCGGGGCACAGATACGCAGTATTTT
CASSGRGTDTQYF
>TRBJ1-1|TRBV6-1|.|few
TGTGCCAGCAGTGAGGTGGGGAGAGCTTTCTTT
CASSEVGRAFF
>TRBJ1-6|TRBV20-1|.|.
TGCAATGCTGGGCTCTTCCAGGCCGAGTTCCACTCACCCCTCCACTTT
CNAGLFQAEFHSPLHF
>TRBJ2-5|TRBV18|TRBD2|.
TGTGCCAGCTCACCGTTAGCGGGGCCTGAGACCCAGTACTTC
CASSPLAGPETQYF
>TRBJ2-7|TRBV6-1|TRBD1|.
TGTGCCAGCAGTTCACCACTCCGCGGACAGGGGCTCGACGAGCAGTACTTC
CASSSPLRGQGLDEQYF
>TRBJ2-3|TRBV5-1|TRBD2|.
TGCGCCAGCAGCATACTAGCGGGGGGCGGTGATACGCAGTATTTT
CASSILAGGGDTQYF
>TRBJ2-5|TRBV9|TRBD2|many
TGTGCCAGCAGCGTGAGCGGGACCCAAGAGACCCAGTACTTC
CASSVSGTQETQYF
>TRBJ1-1|TRBV6-1|.|many
TGTGCCAGCAAAGAGGGCACAAACACTGAAGCTTTCTTT
CASKEGTNTEAFF
>TRBJ2-3|TRBV7-9|.|many
TGTGCCAGCAGCCCCGACTACCCGGCGGATACGCAGTATTTT
CASSPDYPADTQYF
>TRBJ2-3|TRBV9|.|once
TGTGCCAGCAGCGCGGGTGTTGATACGCAGTATTTT
CASSAGVDTQYF
>TRBJ2-7|TRBV4-1|.|once
TGCGCCAGCAGCCAAGCCCCCCGGGGCGACGAGCAGTACTTC
CASSQAPRGDEQYF
>TRBJ2-7|TRBV15|.|.
TGTGCCACCAGCAGAGTCTCAGGACAGCCCTACGAGCAGTACTTC
CATSRVSGQPYEQYF
>TRBJ2-3|TRBV7-2|.|many
TGTGCCAGCAGCTTAGGGGTGGGACTCACAGATACGCAGTATTTT
CASSLGVGLTDTQYF
>TRBJ2-2|TRBV11-3|.|.
TGTGCCAGCAGTCATCACACGGCTCCCGGGGAGCTGTTTTTT
CASSHHTAPGELFF
>TRBJ1-5|TRBV20-1|.|many
TGCAGTGCTAGACCCGAGGTAGATCAGCCCCAGCATTTT
CSARPEVDQPQHF
>TRBJ2-7|TRBV28|.|.
TGTGCCAGCAGTCGCCCCGGGACCTCCTACGAGCAGTACTTC
CASSRPGTSYEQYF
>TRBJ1-1|TRBV20-1|TRBD1|many
TGCAGTGCCCCAGGGGGGAGCACTGAAGCTTTCTTT
CSAPGGSTEAFF
>TRBJ2-6|TRBV5-1|.|.
TGCGCCAGCAGCCTAGGACAGGGAGGGGCTGGGGCCAACGTCCTGACTTTC
CASSLGQGGAGANVLTF
>TRBJ2-7|TRBV5-1|.|many
TGCGCCAGCAGCTCGGACAGATCTATCTCCTACGAGCAGTACTTC
CASSSDRSISYEQYF
>TRBJ1-5|TRBV28|.|many
TGTGCCAGCGGGGGCGGCGGAGTGGCCCAGCATTTT
CASGGGGVAQHF
>TRBJ2-2|TRBV7-6|TRBD1|few
TGTGCCAGCAGCCTAACAGGGGCCACCGGGGAGCTGTTTTTT
CASSLTGATGELFF
>TRBJ2-1|TRBV5-1|.|.
TGCGCCAGCAAATACGGCCAAACCCCCTCCTACGAGCAGTTCTTC
CASKYGQTPSYEQFF
>TRBJ2-1|TRBV6-6|.|many
TGTGCCAGCAGTTACTCGACCGCGTACAATGAGCAGTTCTTC
CASSYSTAYNEQFF
>TRBJ1-5|TRBV6-2/TRBV6-3|TRBD1|few
TGTGCCAGCAGTACCCCGACAGGGGGAACTTATAGCAATCAGCCCCAGCATTTT
CASSTPTGGTYSNQPQHF
>TRBJ2-7|TRBV24-1|.|few
TGTGCCACCAGCGGGCCCGAGGCCTACGAGCAGTACTTC
CATSGPEAYEQYF
>TRBJ2-3|TRBV6-1|TRBD1|.
TGTGCCAGCAGTTGGACAGGGCCCCCCACAGATACGCAGTATTTT
CASSWTGPPTDTQYF
>TRBJ2-5|TRBV20-1|.|few
TGCAGTGCTTCCCGGGGGTCCAGAGGGGAGACCCAGTACTTC
CSASRGSRGETQYF
>TRBJ1-2|TRBV6-5|TRBD1|few
TGTGCCAGCATTACTCCCAGGGGGCTCTACACCTTC
CASITPRGLYTF
>TRBJ1-6|TRBV27|.|few
TGTGCCAGCAGTTTATCAGGCAGGGCGGGTTCACCCCTCCACTTT
CASSLSGRAGSPLHF